A single sample gave rise to the 12 T cell receptor beta chains below, sequenced in a study of T cell repertoires in cytomegalovirus infection. TCRdb reprocessed the reads with MiXCR, giving one entry per CDR3 protein. This sample has nearly 450,000 distinct CDR3 sequences, with about a third found just once. Input material: PBMCs. The receptors stem from a human donor in good health (CMV status not recorded). Some clones in this sample may be carry-over from other donors' samples.

This chain uses TRBV5-4 with TRBJ2-1; D not resolved. Germline V gene sequence: CDR1 SGHNT, CDR2 YYREEE (reference sequence). This CDR3 is built from 14 residues. Trimming took off 0 bases at V and 7 bases at J, with 11 bases between the two ends. The CDR3 region is CASSLVGGTNEQFF. DNA for the CDR3: TGTGCCAGCAGCTTGGTTGGCGGAACAAATGAGCAGTTCTTC. Supplemented by reference TRBV5-4 and TRBJ2-1, the full variable domain reads ETGVTQSPTHLIKTRGQQVTLRCSSQSGHNTVSWYQQALGQGPQFIFQYYREEENGRGNFPPRFSGLQFPNYSSELNVNALELDDSALYLCASSLVGGTNEQFFGPGTRLTVL.

Ten or more counts support this clonotype. The rearrangement uses TRBV7-6 and TRBJ2-7; 8 positions match TRBD1. The CDR3 has 14 amino acids. The germline CDR1 and CDR2 sequences are SGHVS and FNYEAQ. The V gene end was trimmed by 5 bases and the J gene end by 6 bases; junction bases not matched to a gene: 9. The CDR3 bases are TGTGCCAGCAGCCCGGGACAGGTGAGCGGCGAGCAGTACTTC. This codes for CASSPGQVSGEQYF.

In its sample, this clonotype was seen a few times. The J gene is TRBJ1-6, the V gene TRBV5-1, with D unclear. V lost 0 bases, J lost 7 bases, and 8 bases lay in between. The CDR3 extends over 14 amino acids. The germline V gene encodes CDR1 SGHRS and CDR2 YFSETQ. CDR3 sequence (DNA): TGCGCCAGCAGCTTGGCCTTCCCCAATTCACCCCTCCACTTT. This encodes CASSLAFPNSPLHF.

This clonotype occurred many times. The chain combines TRBV7-6 with TRBJ2-7; D is unclear. CDR1 is SGHVS and CDR2 is FNYEAQ in the germline V gene. V was shortened by 5 bases and J by 1 base, with 9 bases between the two germline ends. The CDR3 runs 13 residues. The CDR3 DNA reads as TGTGCCAGCAGCAGAGACGGATCCTACGAGCAGTACTTC. It yields the protein CASSRDGSYEQYF. Based on the CDR3 plus reference TRBV7-6 and TRBJ2-7, the full variable domain is GAGVSQSPRYKVTKRGQDVALRCDPISGHVSLYWYRQALGQGPEFLTYFNYEAQQDKSGLPNDRFSAERPEGSISTLTIQRTEQRDSAMYRCASSRDGSYEQYFGPGTRLTVT.

This clonotype was seen more than once but under ten times. This rearrangement joins TRBV11-2 to TRBJ2-5; TRBD1 agrees at 7 bases. Trimming removed 0 bases from V and 5 bases from J; junction bases left unmatched: 12. This CDR3 has 17 residues. Germline values: CDR1 SGHAT, CDR2 FQNNGV. Written as DNA, the CDR3 is TGTGCCAGCAGCTTAGATCTGGGTGGAAGGGGGCGGGAGACCCAGTACTTC. The encoded protein is CASSLDLGGRGRETQYF.

V gene TRBV20-1 combines with J gene TRBJ2-5, with D perhaps matching TRBD2 (6 bases). CDR1 and CDR2 (germline): DFQATT, SNEGSKA (reference sequence). CDR3 length: 14 amino acids. The V gene lost 6 bases and the J gene lost 2 bases, with 16 bases spanning the gap. As DNA, the CDR3 is TGCAGTGCCCGCAACCTGCTAGCGCAAGAGACCCAGTACTTC. Its translation: CSARNLLAQETQYF.

This sequence joins TRBV7-9 and TRBJ2-7; TRBD1 matches 9 bases. CDR3 size: 14 residues. Germline CDR1 and CDR2: SEHNR and FQNEAQ (reference sequence). V dropped 5 bases and J dropped 4; count of bases not matched to a gene: 6. In nucleotides, the CDR3 is TGTGCCAGCAGCCCGGGACAGGGAATATACGAGCAGTACTTC. This encodes CASSPGQGIYEQYF.

This clonotype was seen at least ten times. The chain employs TRBV7-2 and TRBJ2-1, with TRBD2 matching over 13 bases. The CDR3 runs to 14 residues. V was pared by 5 bases and J by 9 bases, with 4 bases of the junction left unmatched. Germline CDR1 reads SGHTA; CDR2 reads FQGNSA. The DNA for the CDR3 is TGTGCCAGCAGCCGACTAGCGGGGGGTGGTGAGCAGTTCTTC. This encodes CASSRLAGGGEQFF. Full variable domain (missing parts from reference TRBV7-2 and TRBJ2-1): GAGVSQSPSNKVTEKGKDVELRCDPISGHTALYWYRQSLGQGLEFLIYFQGNSAPDKSGLPSDRFSAERTGGSVSTLTIQRTQQEDSAVYLCASSRLAGGGEQFFGPGTRLTVL.

J is TRBJ2-7 and V is TRBV29-1; the D gene is possibly TRBD1 (5 bases). CDR3 size: 14 residues. The ends were cut back, 5 bases at V and 3 bases at J, with 17 bases in the middle. Germline V CDR1 and CDR2: SQVTM, ANQGSEA. Here the CDR3 reads CSVSRTGHLYEQYF. The CDR3 DNA is TGCAGCGTTTCAAGAACAGGACATCTCTACGAGCAGTACTTC.

Regarding this clonotype: Because the CDR3 is missing its conserved closing phenylalanine or tryptophan, this is likely a read error. The rearrangement uses TRBV6-6 and TRBJ2-7, with 13 bases fitting TRBD2. The CDR3 covers 14 residues. Germline values: CDR1 MNHNY, CDR2 SVGAGI (reference sequence). Losses at the gene ends were 7 bases for V and 3 bases for J; bases not matched to a gene: 3. CDR3 in amino acids: CASTGLAGIYEQYC. CDR3 nucleotide sequence: TGTGCCAGCACGGGACTAGCGGGGATCTACGAGCAGTACTGC.

This chain connects TRBV20-1 to TRBJ2-7; weak D call: TRBD2 (5 bases). Germline V lookup: CDR1 DFQATT, CDR2 SNEGSKA (reference sequence). V was trimmed by 5 bases and J by 2 bases, leaving 13 bases between them. The CDR3 sequence is 13 residues long. DNA for the CDR3: TGCAGTGCTCCCGGGGTGGTTCCCTACGAGCAGTACTTC. It codes for CSAPGVVPYEQYF.

This chain connects TRBV20-1 to TRBJ2-7, with D maybe TRBD1 (7 bases). Trimming stripped 0 bases from V and 7 bases from J, with 13 bases between. Germline CDR1 DFQATT, CDR2 SNEGSKA (reference sequence). This CDR3 contains 13 residues. The CDR3 DNA reads TGCAGTGCTAGAGATGCCCCAGGGGGGGAGCAGTACTTC. Its protein product is CSARDAPGGEQYF.